The 6 T cell receptor beta chains presented below share a single source sample, sequenced in a study of blood T cell repertoires in COVID-19. The method was immunoSEQ multiplex PCR; TCRdb's version includes in-frame clones alone and lacks a portion of them. Of about 290,000 clones in the sample, roughly 86% were seen once. Sequenced: peripheral blood. All receptors derive from a woman in her 30s with COVID-19, enrolled during active disease.

CDR3 in DNA: TGTGCCAGCAGCTTAGACTCTGGTGGCTACACCTTC. This encodes CASSLDSGGYTF. This chain joins TRBV5-4 and TRBJ1-2; D not resolved. This CDR3 has 12 amino acids. CDR1 is SGHNT, CDR2 YYREEE, per germline (reference sequence). The V end lost 2 bases, the J end lost 7 bases, and 9 bases lay between the germline ends.

V usage is TRBV6-6 and J usage is TRBJ1-2; D might be TRBD1 (6 bases). This CDR3 spans 13 amino acids. Germline-derived CDR1 and CDR2 are MNHNY and SVGAGI (reference sequence). The ends were cut back, 4 bases at V and 3 bases at J, with 9 bases in the middle. The chain's CDR3 is CASSSPGDYGYTF. Written as DNA, the CDR3 is TGTGCCAGCAGTTCTCCAGGGGACTATGGCTACACCTTC.

The J gene is TRBJ1-4, the V gene TRBV5-6; 7 bases are shared with TRBD1. The CDR3 consists of 15 residues. With V trimmed by 1 base and J by 8 bases, 8 bases remained unmatched. Germline V lookup: CDR1 SGHDT, CDR2 YYEEEE. CDR3 sequence reads: CASSLSDTGEEKLFF. The CDR3 region has the DNA TGTGCCAGCAGCTTGAGCGACACAGGGGAGGAAAAACTGTTTTTT. Full variable domain (rest looked up from reference TRBV5-6 and TRBJ1-4): DAGVTQSPTHLIKTRGQQVTLRCSPKSGHDTVSWYQQALGQGPQFIFQYYEEEERQRGNFPDRFSGHQFPNYSSELNVNALLLGDSALYLCASSLSDTGEEKLFFGSGTQLSVL.

The chain links TRBV18 to TRBJ1-5, with 8 bases identical to TRBD1. The CDR3 contains 14 residues. From germline, CDR1 is KGHSH and CDR2 LQKENI. V was pared by 3 bases and J by 3 bases, with 1 base of the junction left unmatched. For the CDR3, the DNA is TGTGCCAGCTCACCGACAGGGGTCAATCAGCCCCAGCATTTT. Encoded protein: CASSPTGVNQPQHF.

V gene TRBV9 combines with J gene TRBJ2-2; 14 positions match TRBD2. Per germline, CDR1 SGDLS and CDR2 YYNGEE. The length of the CDR3 is 18 residues. V trimming: 4 bases; J trimming: 1 base; junction bases outside the gene matches: 6. The CDR3 is CASSMGLAGALNTGELFF. The CDR3 nucleotides are TGTGCCAGCAGCATGGGACTAGCGGGGGCTCTGAACACCGGGGAGCTGTTTTTT.

The CDR3 coding sequence is TGTGCCAGCAGCTTGTCCAAAAACTATGGCTACACCTTC. Protein: CASSLSKNYGYTF. The V gene is TRBV7-2, the J gene TRBJ1-2; D gene uncertain. Trimming left V 3 bases short and J 2 bases short, with 7 bases between. CDR3 length: 13 amino acids. CDR1 is SGHTA, CDR2 FQGNSA, per germline.